These T cell receptor beta chains were read from a single sample in a study of Ad26.COV2.S vaccination and SARS-CoV-2 variants. Profiling relied on immunoSEQ multiplex PCR, and the TCRdb table lists in-frame clones only, not all of them. The profile shows 300,000 to 400,000 clones, roughly 91% of them singletons. The material was peripheral blood, obtained in a trial of Ad26.COV2.S vaccine versus placebo. The receptor source for this set is a person between 18 and 65 years old who received the Ad26.COV2.S COVID-19 vaccine or a placebo. Each CDR3 is given with its conserved first and last residue. A D gene is named only where the DNA matches it firmly. Not all rows give a size; the values are once, few, many and, for expanded clones, a class.

j_call: TRBJ2-7
cdr3_length: 15
d_call: NA
v_call: TRBV6-5
clone_size: once
cdr3_aa: CASTYTEGWDYEQYF
cdr3_nt: TGTGCCAGCACCTATACCGAGGGATGGGACTACGAGCAGTACTTC

j_call: TRBJ2-2
cdr3_length: 13
d_call: NA
v_call: TRBV6-2/TRBV6-3
clone_size: NA
cdr3_aa: CASSAGRPGELFF
cdr3_nt: TGTGCCAGCAGTGCGGGGAGGCCCGGGGAGCTGTTTTTT

j_call: TRBJ1-1
cdr3_length: 15
d_call: TRBD1
v_call: TRBV11-3
clone_size: NA
cdr3_aa: CASSLGQGVGTEAFF
cdr3_nt: TGTGCCAGCAGCTTGGGACAGGGGGTTGGCACTGAAGCTTTCTTT

j_call: TRBJ2-5
cdr3_length: 13
d_call: NA
v_call: TRBV28
clone_size: NA
cdr3_aa: CASSLGQQETQYF
cdr3_nt: TGTGCCAGCAGTTTAGGACAGCAAGAGACCCAGTACTTC

j_call: TRBJ1-1
cdr3_length: 12
d_call: NA
v_call: TRBV6-5
clone_size: NA
cdr3_aa: CASSRGHTEAFF
cdr3_nt: TGTGCCAGCAGTAGGGGCCACACTGAAGCTTTCTTT

j_call: TRBJ1-2
cdr3_length: 17
d_call: TRBD1
v_call: TRBV7-9
clone_size: few
cdr3_aa: CASSPGTGNLNNYGYTF
cdr3_nt: TGTGCCAGCAGCCCCGGGACAGGGAATCTTAATAACTATGGCTACACCTTC

j_call: TRBJ2-5
cdr3_length: 14
d_call: TRBD1
v_call: TRBV11-2
clone_size: NA
cdr3_aa: CASKGQGVRETQYF
cdr3_nt: TGTGCCAGCAAGGGACAGGGGGTAAGGGAGACCCAGTACTTC

j_call: TRBJ1-2
cdr3_length: 14
d_call: TRBD1
v_call: TRBV2
clone_size: NA
cdr3_aa: CASSRDRRDYGYTF
cdr3_nt: TGTGCCAGCAGTAGGGACAGGCGTGACTATGGCTACACCTTC

j_call: TRBJ1-3
cdr3_length: 16
d_call: NA
v_call: TRBV7-8
clone_size: NA
cdr3_aa: CASSLAGIAAGNTIYF
cdr3_nt: TGTGCCAGCAGCTTAGCGGGGATCGCTGCTGGAAACACCATATATTTT

j_call: TRBJ1-2
cdr3_length: 15
d_call: NA
v_call: TRBV6-5
clone_size: NA
cdr3_aa: CASSYSSLYRDGYTF
cdr3_nt: TGTGCCAGCAGTTACTCGTCGTTATACAGGGATGGCTACACCTTC

j_call: TRBJ2-6
cdr3_length: 16
d_call: NA
v_call: TRBV4-3
clone_size: NA
cdr3_aa: CASSQDTSGGANVLTF
cdr3_nt: TGCGCCAGCAGCCAAGATACCAGCGGCGGGGCCAACGTCCTGACTTTC

j_call: TRBJ1-5
cdr3_length: 15
d_call: NA
v_call: TRBV5-5
clone_size: NA
cdr3_aa: CASSLLLNSNQPQHF
cdr3_nt: TGTGCCAGCAGCTTGTTGTTAAATAGCAATCAGCCCCAGCATTTT

j_call: TRBJ2-2
cdr3_length: 18
d_call: NA
v_call: TRBV10-3
clone_size: NA
cdr3_aa: CAISDRRGGGANTGELFF
cdr3_nt: TGTGCCATCAGTGACCGGCGCGGGGGCGGCGCGAACACCGGGGAGCTGTTTTTT

j_call: TRBJ2-7
cdr3_length: 15
d_call: TRBD1
v_call: TRBV4-1
clone_size: NA
cdr3_aa: CASSHSGTGGYEQYF
cdr3_nt: TGCGCCAGCAGCCATTCCGGGACAGGGGGTTACGAGCAGTACTTC

j_call: TRBJ2-7
cdr3_length: 14
d_call: NA
v_call: TRBV27
clone_size: NA
cdr3_aa: CASSSLVNQYEQYF
cdr3_nt: TGTGCCAGCAGTTCCCTAGTCAACCAGTACGAGCAGTACTTC

j_call: TRBJ1-2
cdr3_length: 14
d_call: NA
v_call: TRBV6-5
clone_size: NA
cdr3_aa: CASSSEQSPYGYTF
cdr3_nt: TGTGCCAGCAGTTCGGAACAATCTCCATATGGCTACACCTTC

j_call: TRBJ1-5
cdr3_length: 13
d_call: NA
v_call: TRBV2
clone_size: NA
cdr3_aa: CASQNRVNQPQHF
cdr3_nt: TGTGCCAGCCAAAACAGGGTCAATCAGCCCCAGCATTTT

j_call: TRBJ2-7
cdr3_length: 11
d_call: NA
v_call: TRBV20-1
clone_size: once
cdr3_aa: CSARDVAEQYF
cdr3_nt: TGCAGTGCTAGAGACGTGGCCGAGCAGTACTTC

j_call: TRBJ2-3
cdr3_length: 16
d_call: NA
v_call: TRBV11-1
clone_size: NA
cdr3_aa: CASSLRQVSSTDTQYF
cdr3_nt: TGTGCCAGCAGCCTACGACAGGTCTCTAGCACAGATACGCAGTATTTT

j_call: TRBJ1-2
cdr3_length: 15
d_call: NA
v_call: TRBV4-3
clone_size: NA
cdr3_aa: CASSLGTPGGYGYTF
cdr3_nt: TGCGCCAGCAGCCTGGGTACACCCGGAGGCTATGGCTACACCTTC

j_call: TRBJ2-5
cdr3_length: 15
d_call: NA
v_call: TRBV19
clone_size: few
cdr3_aa: CASSIGGADQETQYF
cdr3_nt: TGTGCCAGTAGTATAGGAGGGGCCGATCAAGAGACCCAGTACTTC

j_call: TRBJ1-1
cdr3_length: 13
d_call: NA
v_call: TRBV3-1/TRBV3-2
clone_size: NA
cdr3_aa: CASNTGGAAEAFF
cdr3_nt: TGTGCCAGCAATACCGGGGGGGCGGCTGAAGCTTTCTTT

j_call: TRBJ2-1
cdr3_length: 15
d_call: NA
v_call: TRBV4-3
clone_size: NA
cdr3_aa: CASSQSQTGNNEQFF
cdr3_nt: TGCGCCAGCAGCCAATCTCAAACAGGGAACAATGAGCAGTTCTTC

j_call: TRBJ2-7
cdr3_length: 15
d_call: TRBD1
v_call: TRBV7-6
clone_size: NA
cdr3_aa: CASSQISDRDYEQYF
cdr3_nt: TGTGCCAGCAGCCAGATATCGGACAGGGACTACGAGCAGTACTTC

j_call: TRBJ2-5
cdr3_length: 15
d_call: TRBD1
v_call: TRBV3-1/TRBV3-2
clone_size: NA
cdr3_aa: CASSQATGGTETQYF
cdr3_nt: TGTGCCAGCAGCCAAGCGACAGGGGGAACCGAGACCCAGTACTTC

j_call: TRBJ2-1
cdr3_length: 11
d_call: NA
v_call: TRBV12-3/TRBV12-4
clone_size: NA
cdr3_aa: CASSATNEQFF
cdr3_nt: TGTGCCAGCAGCGCTACGAATGAGCAGTTCTTC

j_call: TRBJ2-7
cdr3_length: 14
d_call: NA
v_call: TRBV5-4
clone_size: NA
cdr3_aa: CASSRGGASYEQYF
cdr3_nt: TGTGCCAGCAGCAGGGGTGGGGCAAGCTACGAGCAGTACTTC

j_call: TRBJ2-2
cdr3_length: 18
d_call: NA
v_call: TRBV7-6
clone_size: NA
cdr3_aa: CASSLPGTFTLNTGELFF
cdr3_nt: TGTGCCAGCAGCTTACCCGGGACATTCACGCTCAACACCGGGGAGCTGTTTTTT

j_call: TRBJ2-7
cdr3_length: 15
d_call: NA
v_call: TRBV6-5
clone_size: NA
cdr3_aa: CASSYSLDSSYEQYF
cdr3_nt: TGTGCCAGCAGTTACTCACTGGACAGCTCCTACGAGCAGTACTTC

j_call: TRBJ1-2
cdr3_length: 13
d_call: TRBD1
v_call: TRBV27
clone_size: NA
cdr3_aa: CASSLTTGSGYTF
cdr3_nt: TGTGCCAGCAGTTTAACGACAGGGAGTGGCTACACCTTC

j_call: TRBJ1-1
cdr3_length: 14
d_call: TRBD1
v_call: TRBV27
clone_size: few
cdr3_aa: CASRGQGKNTEAFF
cdr3_nt: TGTGCCAGCAGAGGACAGGGGAAGAACACTGAAGCTTTCTTT

j_call: TRBJ1-3
cdr3_length: 13
d_call: NA
v_call: TRBV19
clone_size: NA
cdr3_aa: CASSTGLGNTIYF
cdr3_nt: TGTGCCAGTAGCACAGGGCTCGGAAACACCATATATTTT